This TCR beta chain comes out of a study of PD-1 blockade in classical Hodgkin lymphoma. The protocol was immunoSEQ multiplex PCR, while the TCRdb copy is restricted to in-frame clones and leaves out a portion. The sample lists thousands of clones, about two thirds seen once, with 51% in the top ten. Germline CDR1 reads WSHSY; CDR2 reads SAAADI. CDR3 length: 14 amino acids. The V gene lost 0 bases and the J gene lost 3 bases, with 6 bases spanning the gap. Each patient relapsed following autologous stem cell transplantation, and prior brentuximab vedotin exposure differed. The chain combines TRBV10-2 with TRBJ1-5; unclear D gene. This material consisted of peripheral blood mononuclear cells (PBMCs), taken at baseline. The TCR originated in a human donor with classical Hodgkin lymphoma. CDR3 region: CASSESGVNQPQHF. In DNA, the CDR3 is TGCGCCAGCAGTGAGTCTGGGGTCAATCAGCCCCAGCATTTT.